The 28 T cell receptor beta chains given below trace back to one sample, sequenced in a study of blood T cell repertoires in COVID-19. The method was immunoSEQ multiplex PCR; TCRdb's version includes in-frame clones alone and lacks a portion of them. The sample consists of 110,000 to 150,000 clones, approximately 88% of them appearing once. The specimen sequenced was peripheral blood. Every receptor here comes from a woman in her fifties or sixties with acute or convalescent COVID-19.

In this sample, this clone turned up once. The chain has TRBV9 and TRBJ2-2, with TRBD1 as a possible D gene (5 bases). Deletions cut 0 bases from V and 7 bases from J, with 16 bases between. Germline-derived CDR1 and CDR2 are SGDLS and YYNGEE. This CDR3 contains 16 residues. The CDR3 nucleotides read TGTGCCAGCAGCGTAGATCAACCAGGGTCGATCGGGGAGCTGTTTTTT. It yields the protein CASSVDQPGSIGELFF.

This clone was seen once. V gene TRBV6-5 combines with J gene TRBJ1-2, with 7 positions matching TRBD1. Germline V CDR1 and CDR2: MNHEY, SVGAGI. This CDR3 spans 15 amino acids. J lost 7 bases, V lost 3 bases, and 11 bases had no gene match. The DNA for the CDR3 is TGTGCCAGCAGTTATACCACAGGGGCCGGGGGTGGCTACACCTTC. It translates to CASSYTTGAGGGYTF.

This rearrangement joins TRBV6-5 to TRBJ1-6; 8 positions agree with TRBD1. With 4 bases clipped from V and 7 bases from J, the junction kept 6 bases outside the gene matches. The germline V gene encodes CDR1 MNHEY and CDR2 SVGAGI. This CDR3 has 15 amino acids. As DNA, the CDR3 is TGTGCCAGCAGTTCACGGGGACAGGAAAATTCACCCCTCCACTTT. Protein product: CASSSRGQENSPLHF.

The V and J genes are TRBV10-3 and TRBJ1-2; D unresolved. The germline CDR1 and CDR2 sequences are ENHRY and SYGVKD. CDR3 length equals 16 residues. Trimming shortened V by 7 bases and J by 2 bases, and 20 bases separated the two germline ends. Here the CDR3 DNA reads TGTGCCATCACTCACTCCACAGACCCCCCGAACTATGGCTACACCTTC. Translated: CAITHSTDPPNYGYTF.

The J gene is TRBJ2-5, the V gene TRBV19; D is ambiguous. Germline assignment: CDR1 LNHDA and CDR2 SQIVND (reference sequence). This CDR3 contains 13 residues. V lost 5 bases to trimming and J lost 4 bases, with 11 bases between them. The CDR3 nucleotides are TGTGCCAGTAGTCCTAAAGTGGTAGAGACCCAGTACTTC. Amino acids: CASSPKVVETQYF.

The sample holds one count of this clone. The chain uses TRBV28 and TRBJ1-2; 8 bases agree with TRBD1. CDR1 and CDR2 from the germline V gene are MDHEN and SYDVKM. Trimming took 5 bases from V and 2 from J; bases not matched to a gene: 7. The CDR3 sequence is 15 residues long. The CDR3 protein is CASSKDREINYGYTF. As DNA, the CDR3 is TGTGCCAGCAGTAAGGACAGGGAGATAAACTATGGCTACACCTTC.

This clone was detected only once. The CDR3: CASSLAGTGGINEQFF. For the CDR3, the DNA is TGTGCCAGCAGTTTAGCCGGGACAGGGGGCATCAATGAGCAGTTCTTC. The V gene is TRBV27, the J gene TRBJ2-1, with 12 bases matching TRBD1. This CDR3 comprises 16 residues. Per germline, CDR1 MNHEY and CDR2 SMNVEV (reference sequence). The V gene end was trimmed by 2 bases and the J gene end by 6 bases; junction bases not matched to a gene: 5.

This sequence joins TRBV4-2 and TRBJ1-2, with 7 bases identical to TRBD1. The V gene's germline CDR1 is LGHNA and CDR2 YNFKEQ. V shed 0 bases and J 4 bases; nucleotides not matched to a gene: 8. This CDR3 comprises 16 residues. In nucleotides, the CDR3 is TGTGCCAGCAGCCAAGATCGGCTAGGGGGCGGCTATGGCTACACCTTC. Translated, it gives CASSQDRLGGGYGYTF.

Only one count was recorded for this clone. V gene TRBV4-2 combines with J gene TRBJ1-6; the D is unclear. Germline V gene sequence: CDR1 LGHNA, CDR2 YNFKEQ. CDR3 length: 17 amino acids. Trimming removed 0 bases from V and 8 bases from J, with 17 bases in between. CDR3 DNA: TGTGCCAGCAGCCAAGACCCCCCGACTTCAAGAGATTCACCCCTCCACTTT. Its translation is CASSQDPPTSRDSPLHF.

This clone appeared once. This chain uses TRBV4-2 with TRBJ1-6; D perhaps matches TRBD1 (5 bases). This CDR3 comprises 18 residues. Germline V CDR1 and CDR2: LGHNA, YNFKEQ. Trimming removed 0 bases at V and 0 bases at J, with 12 bases between. The CDR3, as DNA: TGTGCCAGCAGCCAAGAACCCCGACAGAGCTCCTATAATTCACCCCTCCACTTT. It translates to CASSQEPRQSSYNSPLHF.

This clone is a singleton in its sample. This chain links TRBV4-1 with TRBJ2-7, with TRBD1 matching 8 bases. This CDR3 spans 16 amino acids. Germline trimming cut 1 base from V and 4 bases from J; bases unmatched to any gene: 9. Germline V gene lookup returns CDR1 MGHRA and CDR2 YSYEKL. The CDR3 protein is CASSQGFRQGAYEQYF. In DNA form, the CDR3 reads TGCGCCAGCAGCCAAGGTTTCCGGCAGGGGGCTTACGAGCAGTACTTC.

The J gene is TRBJ2-7, the V gene TRBV3-1 (or the pseudogene TRBV3-2); D is uncertain. The CDR3 is made up of 15 amino acids. CDR1 LGHDT and CDR2 YNNKEL come from the germline V gene (reference sequence). Deletions cut 7 bases from V and 9 bases from J, with 25 bases between. The CDR3 is CASTPASRPASGQYF. CDR3 DNA: TGTGCCAGCACCCCTGCTTCTAGGCCCGCCAGTGGGCAGTACTTC.

V and J are TRBV24-1 and TRBJ2-1; 9 positions agree with TRBD1. Germline CDR1 is KGHDR and CDR2 is SFDVKD. Unmatched junction bases numbered 2, after V lost 1 base and J lost 2 bases. There are 16 residues in the CDR3. CDR3 amino acids: CATSDFGTGTYNEQFF. The CDR3 DNA reads TGTGCCACCAGTGATTTTGGGACAGGGACCTACAATGAGCAGTTCTTC.

This clone was detected a few times. The chain joins TRBV6-6 to TRBJ2-5; TRBD1 might be the D (6 bases). This CDR3 contains 15 residues. V was shortened by 4 bases and J by 4 bases, with 16 bases between the two germline ends. Germline V lookup: CDR1 MNHNY, CDR2 SVGAGI (reference sequence). The CDR3 region has the DNA TGTGCCAGCAGTTCGCGAGGTACAGGGTTAGAGACCCAGTACTTC. Translated, it gives CASSSRGTGLETQYF.

J is TRBJ2-5 and V is TRBV10-3, with 11 positions matching TRBD2. CDR3 length equals 16 residues. Trimming at V came to 3 bases and at J to 5 bases, leaving 8 bases not matched to a gene. Germline lookup yields CDR1 ENHRY and CDR2 SYGVKD. Here the CDR3 DNA reads TGTGCCATCAGTGATTTTAGCGGGGGGGCGCGGGAGACCCAGTACTTC. Its protein product is CAISDFSGGARETQYF.

The gene calls are TRBV27 and TRBJ1-5; D gene ambiguous. Germline values: CDR1 MNHEY, CDR2 SMNVEV (reference sequence). Trimming took 5 bases from V and 4 from J, leaving 18 bases between them. This CDR3 has 16 residues. CDR3: CASSLYFDNLNQPQHF. CDR3 bases: TGTGCCAGCAGTCTCTACTTTGACAACCTGAATCAGCCCCAGCATTTT.

The chain has TRBV30 and TRBJ1-5; D is possibly TRBD1 (6 bases). The CDR3 runs 12 residues. The germline V gene encodes CDR1 GTSNPN and CDR2 SVGIG (reference sequence). V was shortened by 8 bases and J by 4 bases, with 12 bases between the two germline ends. The CDR3 coding sequence is TGTGCCATATCCAGGGGTAATCAGCCCCAGCATTTT. It yields the protein CAISRGNQPQHF.

The chain links TRBV30 to TRBJ1-6; 8 bases agree with TRBD1. Germline CDR1 and CDR2: GTSNPN and SVGIG (reference sequence). The length of the CDR3 is 15 residues. V shed 4 bases and J 10 bases; nucleotides not matched to a gene: 12. CDR3 DNA: TGTGCCTGGATTGCCCCCGGGACAGGTCCCTCACCCCTCCACTTT. Protein product: CAWIAPGTGPSPLHF.

To note about this clone: Other DNA sequences from this sample encode an identical CDR3 as well. The V call is TRBV29-1, the J call TRBJ1-2; D possibly corresponds to TRBD1 (5 bases). The V gene lost 3 bases and the J gene lost 5 bases, with 7 bases spanning the gap. The CDR3 loop spans 11 amino acids. Germline assignment: CDR1 SQVTM and CDR2 ANQGSEA. For the CDR3, the DNA is TGCAGCGTTGAGCAGGGATATGGCTACACCTTC. Translating it yields CSVEQGYGYTF.

This clone has just a few counts. This chain uses TRBV11-2 with TRBJ1-1; tentative D call: TRBD1 (5 bases). Germline V gives CDR1 SGHAT, CDR2 FQNNGV. The CDR3 is 13 residues long. The germline V and J ends were trimmed by 4 bases and 2 bases, with 8 bases remaining between them. The CDR3 region has the DNA TGTGCCAGCAGCTCGCAGGGTAACACTGAAGCTTTCTTT. Translating gives CASSSQGNTEAFF.

The chain uses TRBV11-3 and TRBJ2-1; 7 bases match TRBD2. The germline CDR1 and CDR2 sequences are SGHNT and YENEEA. With V trimmed by 11 bases and J by 0 bases, 4 bases remained unmatched. This CDR3 is 13 amino acids long. The CDR3 DNA follows: TGTGCCTCCTCTAGCGGCTCCTACAATGAGCAGTTCTTC. Residues: CASSSGSYNEQFF. The full variable domain, rest sourced from reference TRBV11-3 and TRBJ2-1, is EAGVVQSPRYKIIEKKQPVAFWCNPISGHNTLYWYLQNLGQGPELLIRYENEEAVDDSQLPKDRFSAERLKGVDSTLKIQPAELGDSAVYLCASSSGSYNEQFFGPGTRLTVL.

This clone was recorded a few times. The chain combines TRBV19 with TRBJ1-5; D is possibly TRBD1 (5 bases). The CDR3 is 14 amino acids. Germline V gives CDR1 LNHDA, CDR2 SQIVND (reference sequence). Trimming cost V 4 bases and J 3 bases, with 10 bases left between them. CDR3 sequence reads: CASSNSGINQPQHF. CDR3 DNA sequence: TGTGCCAGTAGTAATTCAGGGATCAATCAGCCCCAGCATTTT.

This clone turned up a few times. V usage is TRBV7-9 and J usage is TRBJ1-2, with TRBD1 matching 9 bases. Germline CDR1 and CDR2: SEHNR and FQNEAQ (reference sequence). The V and J ends lost 6 bases and 4 bases, in that order; junction bases with no gene match: 3. CDR3 size: 13 residues. CDR3 nucleotides: TGTGCCAGCAGATCGGACAGGGGCTATGGCTACACCTTC. This gives the protein CASRSDRGYGYTF.

This sequence joins TRBV5-5 and TRBJ2-7, with TRBD1 matching 12 bases. The CDR3 is 16 amino acids. V shed 7 bases, J shed 5 bases, and the junction held 13 bases outside the gene matches. Germline values: CDR1 SGHKS, CDR2 YYEKEE (reference sequence). CDR3 in amino acids: CASLTKGQGAGHEQYF. CDR3 in DNA: TGTGCCAGCCTTACCAAGGGACAGGGGGCAGGGCACGAGCAGTACTTC.

The chain combines TRBV19 with TRBJ2-3; TRBD1 aligns across 7 bases. This CDR3 has 15 residues. Germline CDR1 reads LNHDA; CDR2 reads SQIVND (reference sequence). The J segment lost 0 bases and the V segment lost 4 bases, leaving 4 bases of the junction unmatched. CDR3 sequence (DNA): TGTGCCAGTAGTAGCCCGGGACAGAGCACAGATACGCAGTATTTT. Translation gives CASSSPGQSTDTQYF.

The rearrangement links TRBV19 to TRBJ2-7, with TRBD2 identical over 7 bases. Germline CDR1 reads LNHDA; CDR2 reads SQIVND (reference sequence). The CDR3 has 14 residues. V lost 5 bases, J lost 7 bases, and 11 bases stayed unmatched. CDR3 residues: CASSLASGAREQYF. The CDR3 region has the DNA TGTGCCAGTAGTCTGGCGAGCGGGGCGCGGGAGCAGTACTTC.

The CDR3: CASSFTGSHEQFF. For the CDR3, the DNA is TGTGCCAGCAGCTTTACAGGGTCCCATGAGCAGTTCTTC. The chain has TRBV7-9 and TRBJ2-1; D perhaps matches TRBD1 (6 bases). CDR1 is SEHNR, CDR2 FQNEAQ, per germline (reference sequence). The CDR3 contains 13 residues. Trimming left V 3 bases short and J 8 bases short, with 11 bases between.

The chain is built from TRBV19 and TRBJ2-1; 8 positions agree with TRBD2. The CDR3 spans 14 residues. Unmatched junction bases numbered 8, after V lost 6 bases and J lost 7 bases. Germline V gives CDR1 LNHDA, CDR2 SQIVND (reference sequence). CDR3 nucleotides: TGTGCCAGTAGCCGTAGCGGGACCGGGAATGAGCAGTTCTTC. Its translation is CASSRSGTGNEQFF.